This TCR beta chain was identified during a study of T-cell memory formation after mild COVID-19. Study-wide findings and caveats: Among clones contracting day 15 to 85, CD4/CD8 was balanced, whereas later expanders leaned CD4+. Contracting CD4+ clones were located mainly in CM and EM, and CD8+ clones in EMRA.

Comments on this clonotype: No antigen is known for it.

J lost 5 bases, V lost 2 bases, and 12 bases had no gene match. CDR1 is MNHNY and CDR2 is SVGAGI in the germline V gene (reference sequence). The CDR3 loop spans 18 amino acids. 5'RACE, which relied on constant-segment primers, yielded TCR alpha and TCR beta cDNA libraries carrying sample barcodes and UMIs. TCRdb used MiXCR to reprocess the 5' RACE reads, holding one entry per CDR3 protein. The sample yields 350,000 to 450,000 distinct CDR3 sequences, roughly 20% seen once. The sequencing sample was made of PBMCs or a T cell subset sorted from them (not recorded which). The sequence was obtained from an adult woman who had mild COVID-19 (a few samples of this study predate the infection). Cell type and time point are not known. The chain combines TRBV6-6 with TRBJ2-1; TRBD2 matches 10 bases. CDR3 DNA: TGTGCCAGCAGTTACCCTCTGGCGGGACTAGCGATCAACAATGAGCAGTTCTTC. Protein product: CASSYPLAGLAINNEQFF.